This T cell receptor beta chain was captured in a study of Ad26.COV2.S vaccination and SARS-CoV-2 variants. Study-wide results and caveats: The breadth of spike-specific CD8+ and CD4+ T cell responses after vaccination was reportedly substantial. It was found that vaccine and placebo recipients had similar non-spike TCR breadth.

This clone showed up just a few times. Antigen specificity is unknown. This CDR3 is 15 amino acids long. Trimming took off 2 bases at V and 8 bases at J, with 13 bases between the two ends. The germline V gene encodes CDR1 MDHEN and CDR2 SYDVKM. The sample's treatment: around 19 received Ad26.COV2.S at low or high dose, single or two shots; about 5 received placebo; per-sample allocation not given. Samples were taken on day 63 after the first vaccine or placebo injection. Adults aged 18-55 years in Boston included the donor. TCRdb's table, derived via immunoSEQ multiplex PCR, lists solely in-frame clones and lacks some. The sample lists 350,000 to 500,000 clones; approximately 92% were seen once.

The chain recombines TRBV28 with TRBJ1-6; weak D call: TRBD1 (5 bases). The sample consisted of peripheral blood, taken in a trial of Ad26.COV2.S vaccine versus placebo. The TCR sequence derives from a person aged 18 to 65 who received the Ad26.COV2.S COVID-19 vaccine or a placebo. The CDR3 here is CASSLQGSVDSPLHF. The DNA of the CDR3 is TGTGCCAGCAGTTTACAGGGCTCGGTAGATTCACCCCTCCACTTT. Supplemented by reference TRBV28 and TRBJ1-6, the full variable domain reads DVKVTQSSRYLVKRTGEKVFLECVQDMDHENMFWYRQDPGLGLRLIYFSYDVKMKEKGDIPEGYSVSREKKERFSLILESASTNQTSMYLCASSLQGSVDSPLHFGNGTRLTVT.